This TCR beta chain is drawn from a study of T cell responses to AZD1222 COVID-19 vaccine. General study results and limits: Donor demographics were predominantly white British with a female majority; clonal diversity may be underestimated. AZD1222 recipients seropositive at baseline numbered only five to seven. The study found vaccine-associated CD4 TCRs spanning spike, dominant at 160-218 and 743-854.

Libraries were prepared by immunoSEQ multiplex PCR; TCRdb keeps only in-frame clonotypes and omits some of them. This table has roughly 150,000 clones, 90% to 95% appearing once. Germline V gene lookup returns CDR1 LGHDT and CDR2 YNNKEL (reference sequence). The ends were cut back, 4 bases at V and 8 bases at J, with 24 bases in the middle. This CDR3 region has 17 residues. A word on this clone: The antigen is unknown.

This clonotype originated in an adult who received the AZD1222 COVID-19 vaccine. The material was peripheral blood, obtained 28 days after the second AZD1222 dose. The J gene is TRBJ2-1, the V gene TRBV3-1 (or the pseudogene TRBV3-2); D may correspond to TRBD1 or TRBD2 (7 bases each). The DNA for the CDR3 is TGTGCCAGCAGCCCAGGGGGTGGCGGGGGACTCTTCGATGAGCAGTTCTTC. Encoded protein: CASSPGGGGGLFDEQFF.